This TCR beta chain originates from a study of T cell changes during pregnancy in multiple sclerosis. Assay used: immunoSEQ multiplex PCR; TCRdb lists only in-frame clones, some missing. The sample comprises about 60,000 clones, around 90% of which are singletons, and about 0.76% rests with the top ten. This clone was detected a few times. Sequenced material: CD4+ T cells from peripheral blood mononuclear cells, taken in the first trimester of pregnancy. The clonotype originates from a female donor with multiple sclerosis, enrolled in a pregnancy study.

Here the CDR3 DNA reads TGTGCCAGCAGCTTGCGACAGGGGGCACTCTATGGCTACACCTTC. As protein: CASSLRQGALYGYTF. V is TRBV5-5 and J is TRBJ1-2; 10 bases map to TRBD1. CDR3 size: 15 residues. Germline V gene sequence: CDR1 SGHKS, CDR2 YYEKEE (reference sequence). V lost 1 base and J lost 4; bases outside the gene matches: 4.